A selection of T cell receptor beta chains follows, all from one sample in a study of T-cell memory formation after mild COVID-19. Each CDR3 protein is one row after TCRdb ran MiXCR on the 5' RACE reads. The sample contains a few hundred thousand distinct CDR3 sequences, 15% to 20% of which appear only once. The specimen was PBMCs or a T cell subset sorted from them (not recorded which). These TCRs come from a young man who had mild COVID-19 (a few samples of this study predate the infection). Cell type and time point are not known. Each CDR3 is given with its conserved first and last residue. D genes are given only for firm matches. Clone size is not always given. Where it is, it says once, few, many or a class for expanded clones.

few TRBJ1-2 NA TRBV6-1 CASSEAGSVYYYGYTF TGTGCCAGCAGTGAAGCGGGGTCGGTTTACTACTATGGCTACACCTTC
many TRBJ2-2 NA TRBV4-2 CASSRPQGSGELFF TGTGCCAGCAGCCGTCCCCAGGGGAGCGGGGAGCTGTTTTTT
many TRBJ2-5 NA TRBV4-3 CASSQGGGGETQYF TGCGCCAGCAGCCAAGGGGGGGGCGGCGAGACCCAGTACTTC
few TRBJ2-2 TRBD2 TRBV12-3/TRBV12-4 CASRRLAVGTGELFF TGTGCCAGCAGGCGACTAGCTGTCGGGACCGGGGAGCTGTTTTTT
NA TRBJ1-5 TRBD1 TRBV4-1 CASSHPGQGNQPQHF TGCGCCAGCAGCCACCCCGGACAGGGAAATCAGCCCCAGCATTTT
few TRBJ2-5 TRBD1 TRBV12-3/TRBV12-4 CASNTQGAGETQYF TGTGCCAGCAACACCCAGGGGGCCGGAGAGACCCAGTACTTC
few TRBJ2-5 NA TRBV7-9 CASSTGTSQETQYF TGTGCCAGCAGCACCGGGACATCCCAAGAGACCCAGTACTTC
NA TRBJ2-5 NA TRBV14 CASSQDPTPWGETQYF TGTGCCAGCAGCCAAGATCCCACACCCTGGGGAGAGACCCAGTACTTC
NA TRBJ2-5 TRBD2 TRBV12-3/TRBV12-4 CASSLRGGARETQYF TGTGCCAGCAGTTTACGGGGGGGGGCGAGAGAGACCCAGTACTTC
few TRBJ2-1 NA TRBV7-2 CASSLRRDSDEQFF TGTGCCAGCAGCTTAAGGCGGGACAGTGATGAGCAGTTCTTC
few TRBJ1-6 NA TRBV5-1 CASSLRPAASNSPLHF TGCGCCAGCAGCTTGAGGCCGGCCGCTAGCAATTCACCCCTCCACTTT
many TRBJ2-1 NA TRBV11-2 CASSPSRGGTYNEQFF TGTGCCAGCAGCCCCAGCAGGGGGGGAACCTACAATGAGCAGTTCTTC
few TRBJ1-1 NA TRBV19 CASSIRGAPRAEAFF TGTGCCAGTAGTATTAGAGGGGCCCCTAGGGCTGAAGCTTTCTTT
once TRBJ2-7 NA TRBV18 CASSATFEQYF TGTGCCAGCTCCGCCACCTTCGAGCAGTACTTC
NA TRBJ1-6 TRBD1 TRBV7-9 CASSSGRQGPSPLHF TGTGCCAGCAGCTCAGGTCGACAGGGACCTTCACCCCTCCACTTT
few TRBJ1-1 NA TRBV7-6 CASSLATAGIGTEAFF TGTGCCAGCAGCTTAGCGACCGCAGGGATAGGGACTGAAGCTTTCTTT
NA TRBJ2-5 NA TRBV20-1 CSARTPLQETQYF TGCAGTGCTAGGACGCCTCTCCAAGAGACCCAGTACTTC